This section outlines one TCR beta chain sequence together with its context. V trimming: 11 bases; J trimming: 6 bases; junction bases outside the gene matches: 15. This CDR3 region has 16 residues. Primed by a sample-barcoded 5' primer and a J-beta primer mix, a second PCR proceeded for 7 to 11 cycles. Using its own MiXCR run on the 5' RACE reads, TCRdb lists one record per CDR3 protein. Here the sample spans some 1.6 million distinct CDR3 sequences, roughly a third being singletons. The data were taken from a study of blood T cells in healthy people across ages. The chain uses TRBV12-3 or TRBV12-4 and TRBJ1-6; 8 positions agree with TRBD1. The source material was blood. This sequence originates from a woman aged 25 to 39 in good health. CDR3 protein: CAGTPDRVTGNSPLHF. DNA for the CDR3: TGTGCCGGCACCCCGGACAGGGTAACGGGTAATTCACCCCTCCACTTT.